These 17 T cell receptor beta chains were sequenced from one sample in a study of identical twins. In TCRdb, the 5' RACE reads were re-called with MiXCR into one record per CDR3 protein. Of 400,000 to 600,000 distinct CDR3 sequences in the sample, approximately 20% were seen once. In addition, the sample was reused for a study of yellow fever vaccine responses in identical twins.

Sample: CD4+ T cells sorted from blood. These TCRs come from a young woman in good health.

V gene TRBV14 combines with J gene TRBJ2-1, with D hard to call. Looked up from germline, CDR1 is SGHDN and CDR2 is FVKESK. Trimming removed 6 bases at V and 9 bases at J, with 21 bases between. CDR3 length: 15 residues. CDR3: CASSPLERPSGEQFF. The CDR3 DNA reads TGTGCCAGCAGTCCTCTCGAGCGCCCCTCGGGTGAGCAGTTCTTC.

J is TRBJ2-1 and V is TRBV7-2; the D gene could be TRBD1 or TRBD2 (7 bases each). V gave up 6 bases and J gave up 6 bases, with 21 bases separating them. Germline CDR1 SGHTA, CDR2 FQGNSA. CDR3 length: 16 amino acids. The CDR3 region has the DNA TGTGCCAGCAGACCAGGGGGGGGAAATCCGGCCAATGAGCAGTTCTTC. Translated, it gives CASRPGGGNPANEQFF.

The chain uses TRBV2 and TRBJ2-3, with a tentative D call TRBD2 (6 bases). V lost 1 base, J lost 3 bases, and 11 bases lay in between. Germline values: CDR1 SNHLY, CDR2 FYNNEI. The CDR3 sequence is 15 residues long. The CDR3 loop is CASSEGRAGTDTQYF. The CDR3 DNA follows: TGTGCCAGCAGTGAAGGCAGGGCGGGGACAGATACGCAGTATTTT.

The chain uses TRBV29-1 and TRBJ2-1; D is ambiguous. The V end was cut by 5 bases, the J end by 6 bases, with 8 bases between. Germline V gives CDR1 SQVTM, CDR2 ANQGSEA. The CDR3 totals 11 residues. The CDR3 loop is CSVLEPNEQFF. In DNA, the CDR3 is TGCAGCGTTCTCGAGCCCAATGAGCAGTTCTTC.

V is TRBV20-1 and J is TRBJ2-1; 11 bases match TRBD2. V shed 5 bases, J shed 9 bases, and the junction held 12 bases outside the gene matches. The CDR3 has 15 amino acids. From germline, CDR1 is DFQATT and CDR2 SNEGSKA (reference sequence). The DNA of the CDR3 is TGCAGTGCTGGTCCACTAGCGGGAGTTGGCGGTGAGCAGTTCTTC. This gives the protein CSAGPLAGVGGEQFF.

The CDR3 DNA reads as TGTGCCAGCAGTTACGGGACAGGGTGGGATTCACCCCTCCACTTT. Protein product: CASSYGTGWDSPLHF. This sequence joins TRBV6-5 and TRBJ1-6, with 9 bases lining up with TRBD1. The ends lost 2 bases at V and 8 bases at J; junction bases unmatched: 4. Per germline, CDR1 MNHEY and CDR2 SVGAGI. This CDR3 contains 15 residues.

The rearrangement uses TRBV25-1 and TRBJ2-1; TRBD1 might be the D (5 bases). V was clipped by 8 bases and J by 2 bases, with 13 bases between them. This CDR3 spans 14 amino acids. CDR1 is MGHDK and CDR2 is SYGVNS in the germline V gene. This chain's CDR3 is CASSAVGAYNEQFF. The CDR3 DNA is TGTGCCAGCTCCGCGGTAGGGGCCTACAATGAGCAGTTCTTC.

The chain is built from TRBV7-9 and TRBJ2-5, with TRBD2 identical over 9 bases. CDR1 is SEHNR, CDR2 FQNEAQ, per germline (reference sequence). After removal of 5 bases from V and 4 bases from J, the junction contained 11 bases not matched to a gene. The CDR3 is 16 residues long. CDR3 DNA sequence: TGTGCCAGCAGCGAAAGGGCTAGCGGGAATGGAGAGACCCAGTACTTC. This sequence encodes CASSERASGNGETQYF.

The chain recombines TRBV5-1 with TRBJ2-4, with no clear D. Germline lookup yields CDR1 SGHRS and CDR2 YFSETQ. This CDR3 has 13 residues. Trimming pared 1 base from V and 11 bases from J, leaving 13 bases between. The CDR3 DNA sequence: TGCGCCAGCAGCTTGACTATTTTTGAAGTTCAGTACTTC. Encoded protein: CASSLTIFEVQYF.

This chain connects TRBV2 to TRBJ1-1; no firm D call. CDR1 and CDR2 (germline): SNHLY, FYNNEI. V shed 5 bases and J shed 3 bases, with 10 bases lying between them. CDR3 size: 13 residues. The CDR3 loop reads CASSLLWDTEAFF. The CDR3 coding sequence is TGTGCCAGCAGTCTCCTGTGGGACACTGAAGCTTTCTTT.

The chain couples TRBV5-1 to TRBJ2-2; D might be TRBD1 (6 bases). The CDR3 totals 17 residues. Per the germline V gene, CDR1 is SGHRS and CDR2 is YFSETQ. Deletions cut 1 base from V and 1 base from J, with 14 bases between. For the CDR3, the DNA is TGCGCCAGCAGCTTGCCTCGGGACACAATGAACACCGGGGAGCTGTTTTTT. It yields the protein CASSLPRDTMNTGELFF.

This clonotype was detected only a few times. The rearrangement joins TRBV7-9 to TRBJ2-5; D is possibly TRBD2 (6 bases). V gave up 5 bases and J gave up 1 base, with 14 bases separating them. Germline lookup yields CDR1 SEHNR and CDR2 FQNEAQ (reference sequence). The CDR3 has 15 residues. CDR3 amino acids: CASSPVEGRQETQYF. As DNA, the CDR3 is TGTGCCAGCAGCCCCGTGGAGGGGCGCCAAGAGACCCAGTACTTC.

This clonotype was seen at least ten times. This chain uses TRBV12-3 or TRBV12-4 with TRBJ1-5; TRBD1 might be the D (6 bases). The CDR3 sequence is 16 residues long. V lost 7 bases and J 0 bases, leaving 16 bases between the germline ends. The CDR3 bases are TGTGCCAGCACCGGTACAGGGATCCTTAGCAATCAGCCCCAGCATTTT. It is translated as CASTGTGILSNQPQHF.

This clonotype came up a few times. The V gene is TRBV27, the J gene TRBJ2-5, with D perhaps being TRBD1 or TRBD2 (5 bases each). With 5 bases removed from V and 2 bases from J, the gap between germline ends came to 18 bases. In germline, CDR1 is MNHEY, CDR2 SMNVEV (reference sequence). The CDR3 runs to 16 residues. CDR3 nucleotides: TGTGCCAGCAGTGCCCGGGTAGTTGGGGGACAAGAGACCCAGTACTTC. This encodes CASSARVVGGQETQYF.

This chain joins TRBV20-1 and TRBJ2-7; no definite D call. Trimming cost V 1 base and J 3 bases, with 10 bases left between them. This CDR3 is built from 13 residues. Looked up from germline, CDR1 is DFQATT and CDR2 is SNEGSKA (reference sequence). This chain's CDR3 is CSARAQLFYEQYF. The CDR3 DNA reads as TGCAGTGCTAGAGCCCAGTTATTCTACGAGCAGTACTTC.

This clonotype turned up a few times. The CDR3 DNA reads as TGTGCCAGCAGTGTAGGGCTCGGAGAAAAACTGTTTTTT. Its protein product is CASSVGLGEKLFF. The J gene is TRBJ1-4, the V gene TRBV6-1; D is unresolved. This CDR3 region has 13 residues. With 4 bases removed from V and 8 bases from J, the gap between germline ends came to 11 bases. Germline CDR1 MNHNS, CDR2 SASEGT.

This sequence joins TRBV20-1 and TRBJ2-3, with D perhaps matching TRBD1 or TRBD2 (6 bases each). Germline-derived CDR1 and CDR2 are DFQATT and SNEGSKA (reference sequence). The CDR3 has 16 amino acids. Deletions cut 0 bases from V and 2 bases from J, with 15 bases between. The CDR3 loop is CSARDRGSGYTDTQYF. The CDR3 DNA reads as TGCAGTGCTAGAGATAGGGGGAGCGGGTACACAGATACGCAGTATTTT.